The TCR beta chain described here comes from a study of T-cell memory formation after mild COVID-19. Overall study results and limits: Second-wave clones with a day 37 peak had unconfirmed SARS-CoV-2 specificity. For contracting clones, CD4+ ones sat mainly in CM and EM, CD8+ in EMRA. In pre-infection memory, a portion of responding clones appeared, which suggested that cross-reactive memory joined.

Constant-segment primers were used for 5'RACE, and the resulting TCR alpha and TCR beta cDNA libraries carried sample barcodes and UMIs. Via MiXCR, TCRdb re-called the 5' RACE reads, giving one row per CDR3 protein. The sample contains approximately 210,000 distinct CDR3 sequences, approximately 20% of which appear only once. V dropped 3 bases and J dropped 2; count of bases not matched to a gene: 6. The CDR3 runs to 15 residues. The germline V gene has CDR1 MDHEN and CDR2 SYDVKM. Note on this clonotype: Antigen: not known.

Material for sequencing was PBMCs or a T cell subset sorted from them (not recorded which). This rearrangement joins TRBV28 to TRBJ1-2; TRBD1 matches at 7 bases. The TCR originated in an adult woman who had mild COVID-19 (a few samples of this study predate the infection). Cell type and time point are not known. This CDR3 is CASSFRDRRNYGYTF. The CDR3 DNA reads TGTGCCAGCAGTTTCCGGGACAGACGGAACTATGGCTACACCTTC.